These T cell receptor beta chains were read from a single sample in a study of cytomegalovirus exposure and HLA in healthy donors. Data came from immunoSEQ multiplex PCR; TCRdb stores just in-frame clones and leaves some out. Among about 220,000 clones listed, over 80% were seen once. Sequenced input: PBMCs. These receptors all come from a woman aged 25 to 45 in good health and CMV-seropositive. Both conserved end residues are part of each CDR3. A D gene is named only where the DNA matches it firmly. Not all rows give a size; the values are once, few, many and, for expanded clones, a class.

>TRBD1|TRBV5-1|-|TRBJ1-1
CASSLSRGSSEAFF
TGCGCCAGCAGCTTATCCAGGGGGAGTAGTGAAGCTTTCTTT
>-|TRBV7-2|-|TRBJ2-3
CASSLNSGANTDTQYF
TGTGCCAGCAGCTTAAACAGTGGGGCGAACACAGATACGCAGTATTTT
>-|TRBV13|few|TRBJ2-3
CASSSGDTQYF
TGTGCCAGCAGCTCGGGTGATACGCAGTATTTT
>-|TRBV27|once|TRBJ1-5
CASSLSRQNQPQHF
TGTGCCAGCAGTTTATCTCGGCAAAATCAGCCCCAGCATTTT
>-|TRBV7-9|-|TRBJ1-4
CASSAPERQVGAEKLFF
TGTGCCAGCAGCGCGCCCGAGCGACAGGTGGGCGCTGAAAAACTGTTTTTT
>TRBD2|TRBV14|-|TRBJ2-1
CASSQDRREGRIREQFF
TGTGCCAGCAGCCAAGATAGGCGGGAGGGCCGAATTCGCGAGCAGTTCTTC
>-|TRBV4-1|-|TRBJ1-5
CASSQYRLGMGNQPQHF
TGCGCCAGCAGCCAATATCGTTTAGGGATGGGCAATCAGCCCCAGCATTTT
>TRBD2|TRBV7-8|-|TRBJ2-3
CASSLTRTSGRTDYTDTQYF
TGTGCCAGCAGCTTGACTCGGACTAGCGGGAGGACTGATTACACAGATACGCAGTATTTT
>TRBD2|TRBV29-1|-|TRBJ2-1
CPRSGGSYNEQFF
TGCCCCCGGAGCGGGGGGTCCTACAATGAGCAGTTCTTC
>-|TRBV29-1|-|TRBJ1-2
CSVDAGRRANYGYTF
TGCAGCGTTGATGCAGGGCGGAGAGCTAACTATGGCTACACCTTC
>TRBD2|TRBV9|-|TRBJ2-5
CASSQTLTSGRGETQYF
TGTGCCAGCAGCCAAACCCTAACTAGCGGGAGGGGAGAGACCCAGTACTTC
>TRBD2|TRBV5-1|once|TRBJ2-3
CASSSGLAGSTDTQYF
TGCGCCAGCAGTTCGGGACTAGCGGGGAGCACAGATACGCAGTATTTT
>-|TRBV27|-|TRBJ2-7
CASSLGRGPYEQYF
TGTGCCAGCAGTTTGGGACGGGGCCCTTACGAGCAGTACTTC
>-|TRBV4-1|few|TRBJ2-7
CASSQEWERLRGYEQYF
TGCGCCAGCAGCCAAGAATGGGAGAGGCTTAGGGGGTACGAGCAGTACTTC
>-|TRBV27|-|TRBJ2-7
CASSHEPEYEQYF
TGTGCCAGCAGTCACGAGCCGGAGTACGAGCAGTACTTC
>-|TRBV19|-|TRBJ2-1
CASCPRGAAEQFF
TGTGCCAGCTGTCCCCGGGGGGCGGCTGAGCAGTTCTTC
>TRBD1|TRBV30|-|TRBJ1-5
CAYVQGAAGNQPQHF
TGTGCTTACGTACAGGGGGCGGCTGGCAATCAGCCCCAGCATTTT
>-|TRBV11-2|once|TRBJ2-7
CASTIGGLTYEQYF
TGTGCCAGCACTATAGGGGGGTTAACCTACGAGCAGTACTTC
>-|TRBV6-5|-|TRBJ2-3
CASSSPEGSSTDTQYF
TGTGCCAGCAGTTCCCCTGAGGGATCTAGCACAGATACGCAGTATTTT
>TRBD1|TRBV5-4|-|TRBJ1-1
CASSGWDRATEAFF
TGTGCCAGCAGCGGATGGGACAGGGCCACTGAAGCTTTCTTT
>-|TRBV9|-|TRBJ2-5
CASSVGVGGVETQYF
TGTGCCAGCAGCGTAGGGGTAGGGGGAGTGGAGACCCAGTACTTC
>-|TRBV28|few|TRBJ1-1
CASSSFPTEAFF
TGTGCCAGCAGTTCGTTCCCCACTGAAGCTTTCTTT
>TRBD1|TRBV29-1|-|TRBJ1-1
CSADREGDTEAFF
TGCAGCGCGGACAGGGAGGGGGACACTGAAGCTTTCTTT
>-|TRBV7-6|few|TRBJ2-2
CASSLAPDNTGELFF
TGTGCCAGCAGCTTAGCGCCCGATAACACCGGGGAGCTGTTTTTT
>TRBD1|TRBV10-3|few|TRBJ1-5
CAISDRGLDQPQHF
TGTGCCATCAGCGACAGGGGGCTGGATCAGCCCCAGCATTTT
>-|TRBV30|once|TRBJ1-1
CAWSSGVNTEAFF
TGTGCCTGGAGTTCGGGGGTGAACACTGAAGCTTTCTTT
>TRBD2|TRBV4-1|-|TRBJ2-7
CASSQDRLAGNEQYF
TGCGCCAGCAGCCAAGATCGGCTAGCGGGCAACGAGCAGTACTTC
>-|TRBV5-1|-|TRBJ1-4
CASSLAVGGGEKLFF
TGCGCCAGCAGCTTGGCCGTGGGGGGAGGAGAAAAACTGTTTTTT
>-|TRBV7-8|-|TRBJ2-7
CASSAGTLGQYF
TGTGCCAGCAGCGCTGGCACTTTAGGGCAGTACTTC
>-|TRBV27|-|TRBJ2-7
CASSLYGSGYSYEQYF
TGTGCCAGCAGTTTATACGGCAGCGGTTACTCCTACGAGCAGTACTTC
>-|TRBV28|-|TRBJ2-1
CASSLSHRAYEQFF
TGTGCCAGCAGTTTATCCCACAGGGCATATGAGCAGTTCTTC
>TRBD2|TRBV5-1|-|TRBJ2-2
CASSFTGGSGELFF
TGCGCCAGCAGCTTCACGGGAGGGAGCGGGGAGCTGTTTTTT
>-|TRBV5-1|-|TRBJ2-3
CASSYTSLGTDTQYF
TGCGCCAGCAGTTACACTAGTCTCGGTACAGATACGCAGTATTTT
>-|TRBV7-2|many|TRBJ2-5
CASRTPGAAQYF
TGTGCCAGCAGAACCCCAGGGGCGGCCCAGTACTTC
>-|TRBV15|-|TRBJ2-7
CATRNTRGHSARGSYEQYF
TGTGCCACCCGCAACACCAGGGGACATTCGGCAAGAGGGTCCTACGAGCAGTACTTC
>-|TRBV15|once|TRBJ1-4
CATSRDRAIEKLFF
TGTGCCACCAGCAGAGACCGGGCCATCGAAAAACTGTTTTTT
>TRBD1|TRBV11-2|-|TRBJ2-7
CASSRGQISYEQYF
TGTGCCAGCAGTCGGGGACAGATCTCCTACGAGCAGTACTTC
>TRBD1|TRBV6-5|-|TRBJ2-2
CASRGTGATGELFF
TGTGCCAGCAGAGGGACAGGGGCCACCGGGGAGCTGTTTTTT
>-|TRBV29-1|-|TRBJ1-1
CSVEDLGEGGNTEAFF
TGCAGCGTTGAAGATCTTGGGGAGGGGGGCAACACTGAAGCTTTCTTT
>-|TRBV30|few|TRBJ1-5
CAWSVGSLAEPQHF
TGTGCCTGGAGTGTCGGCAGCCTAGCCGAGCCCCAGCATTTT
>-|TRBV6-4|-|TRBJ2-5
CASSADPMETQYF
TGTGCCAGCAGTGCAGACCCGATGGAGACCCAGTACTTC
>TRBD2|TRBV30|-|TRBJ2-5
CASSGGETQYF
TGTGCCTCCTCGGGGGGGGAGACCCAGTACTTC
>-|TRBV9|-|TRBJ2-1
CASSAAPGGANEQFF
TGTGCCAGCAGCGCCGCCCCTGGAGGGGCTAATGAGCAGTTCTTC
>TRBD1|TRBV30|-|TRBJ1-1
CAWTGGRTEAFF
TGTGCCTGGACAGGGGGCCGAACTGAAGCTTTCTTT
>-|TRBV18|-|TRBJ2-1
CASSSGLNNEQFF
TGTGCCAGCTCATCCGGACTAAACAATGAGCAGTTCTTC
>TRBD2|TRBV27|-|TRBJ2-1
CASSSFQGLAVSYNEQFF
TGTGCCAGCAGTTCTTTCCAAGGACTAGCGGTTTCCTACAATGAGCAGTTCTTC
>TRBD2|TRBV5-1|-|TRBJ2-5
CASSFAPGGETQYF
TGCGCCAGCAGCTTTGCTCCGGGGGGAGAGACCCAGTACTTC
>TRBD1|TRBV7-2|many|TRBJ1-1
CASSPWTGGGNTEAFF
TGTGCCAGCAGCCCTTGGACAGGGGGAGGAAACACTGAAGCTTTCTTT
>-|TRBV18|-|TRBJ2-7
CASSPPRYEQYF
TGTGCCAGCTCACCCCCCAGGTACGAGCAGTACTTC
>TRBD1|TRBV6-1|-|TRBJ1-2
CANRDRALGYTF
TGTGCCAACCGGGACAGGGCTCTCGGCTACACCTTC
>-|TRBV2|-|TRBJ2-2
CASTYGGGGNTGELFF
TGTGCCAGCACCTACGGAGGAGGGGGTAACACCGGGGAGCTGTTTTTT
>TRBD2|TRBV13|-|TRBJ2-3
CASSTSGGRIDTQYF
TGTGCCAGCAGCACATCCGGCGGGAGGATAGATACGCAGTATTTT
>-|TRBV18|-|TRBJ2-1
CASSPEAAVGEQFF
TGTGCCAGCTCACCCGAGGCTGCAGTAGGTGAGCAGTTCTTC
>TRBD1|TRBV4-3|-|TRBJ1-2
CASSQDQGGSYGYTF
TGCGCCAGCAGCCAAGACCAGGGGGGGTCCTATGGCTACACCTTC
>TRBD1|TRBV30|-|TRBJ1-5
CAWEGASNQPQHF
TGTGCCTGGGAGGGGGCAAGCAATCAGCCCCAGCATTTT
>-|TRBV28|-|TRBJ2-7
CASGSALDSYEQYF
TGTGCCAGCGGTTCAGCGCTAGACTCCTACGAGCAGTACTTC